This T cell receptor (beta chain) is from a study of control samples from healthy donors and cancer patients. Profiling relied on immunoSEQ multiplex PCR, and the TCRdb table lists in-frame clones only, not all of them. Of hundreds of thousands of clones listed, 90% were seen once; the top ten hold just under 6.5%. The CDR3 runs 14 residues. V gave up 7 bases and J gave up 7 bases; unmatched junction bases: 11. Per germline, CDR1 SNHLY and CDR2 FYNNEI. The gene calls are TRBV2 and TRBJ2-7, with TRBD1 matching over 9 bases. The sequence was obtained from a man in his forties with head and neck cancer. The sequenced material came from PBMCs. CDR3: CASNLMSGQGEQYF. The CDR3 coding sequence is TGTGCCAGCAACCTCATGAGTGGACAGGGGGAGCAGTACTTC.